This TCR beta chain originates from a study of T cell responses to AZD1222 COVID-19 vaccine. In the case of this clone: The antigen is unknown.

Study results and limitations: Donors were mostly white British, more females; clonal diversity possibly underestimated. Epitopes outside B.1.351 and B.1.1.7 mutated regions reportedly drew nearly half of spike TCRs.

Profiled with immunoSEQ multiplex PCR; TCRdb holds only in-frame clones, not every one. The sample consists of 150,000 to 200,000 clones, 93% of them appearing once. Pooled together were second doses at about 4 or about 12 weeks. This CDR3 spans 14 amino acids. Losses at the gene ends were 8 bases for V and 5 bases for J; bases not matched to a gene: 9. Germline-derived CDR1 and CDR2 are LNHDA and SQIVND (reference sequence). The source was peripheral blood, collected 28 days after the second AZD1222 dose. The clonotype comes from an adult who received the AZD1222 COVID-19 vaccine. The V and J genes are TRBV19 and TRBJ1-5, with 7 bases aligning to TRBD1. The CDR3 DNA follows: TGTGCCAGTGGGCTCCGGGACAGCCATCAGCCCCAGCATTTT. This codes for CASGLRDSHQPQHF.